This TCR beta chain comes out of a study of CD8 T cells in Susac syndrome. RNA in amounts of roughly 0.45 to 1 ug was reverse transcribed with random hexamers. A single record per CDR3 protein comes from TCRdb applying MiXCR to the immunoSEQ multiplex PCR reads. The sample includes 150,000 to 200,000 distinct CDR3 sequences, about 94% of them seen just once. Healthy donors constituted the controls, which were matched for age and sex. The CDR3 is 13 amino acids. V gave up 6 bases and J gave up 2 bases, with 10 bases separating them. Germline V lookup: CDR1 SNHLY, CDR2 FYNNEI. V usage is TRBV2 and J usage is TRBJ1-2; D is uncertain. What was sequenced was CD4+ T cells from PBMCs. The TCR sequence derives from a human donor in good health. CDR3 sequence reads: CASSQQKNYGYTF. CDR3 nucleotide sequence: TGTGCCAGCAGCCAACAGAAAAACTATGGCTACACCTTC.